These 20 T cell receptor beta chains were all obtained from the same sample, sequenced in a study of T cells in Graves' hyperthyroidism and ophthalmopathy. What was amplified from RNA transcripts were TCR beta CDR3 regions. HTBI primers were used for first-round RT-PCR of the TCR CDR3. MiXCR, run by TCRdb on the multiplex PCR reads, gives a single entry per CDR3 protein. The top ten clones hold 20% to 30% of a sample with 270,000 or so distinct CDR3 sequences, about 25% of them seen once. Sequencing input: blood. These receptor sequences come from a man between 40 and 49 years old with Graves' hyperthyroidism that later progressed to Graves' ophthalmopathy.

CDR3 region: CASSKTGAKAFF. For the CDR3, the DNA is TGTGCCAGCAGCAAGACAGGGGCGAAGGCTTTCTTT. The chain has TRBV27 and TRBJ1-1; 8 nucleotides align to TRBD1. The CDR3 loop spans 12 amino acids. Germline V gene data show CDR1 as MNHEY and CDR2 as SMNVEV (reference sequence). V dropped 6 bases and J dropped 11; count of bases not matched to a gene: 8.

The rearrangement joins TRBV27 to TRBJ2-7; TRBD2 is a possible D gene (6 bases). Trimming stripped 5 bases from V and 2 bases from J, with 16 bases between. CDR1 MNHEY and CDR2 SMNVEV come from the germline V gene (reference sequence). This CDR3 has 15 amino acids. DNA of the CDR3: TGTGCCAGCAGTCCGAGGAGGGACGTAGCCTACGAGCAGTACTTC. It translates to CASSPRRDVAYEQYF.

This clonotype was seen only a few times. The V and J genes are TRBV12-3 or TRBV12-4 and TRBJ1-5; D unresolved. V lost 3 bases and J 3 bases, leaving 12 bases between the germline ends. The CDR3 is made up of 15 amino acids. In DNA, the CDR3 is TGTGCCAGCAGTTTCTCGGGGAGAGACAATCAGCCCCAGCATTTT. It translates to CASSFSGRDNQPQHF.

This clonotype showed up many times. The chain combines TRBV30 with TRBJ2-7; 7 bases align to TRBD1. Germline V lookup: CDR1 GTSNPN, CDR2 SVGIG (reference sequence). The trim removed 4 bases at V and 3 bases at J, leaving 9 bases unmatched. This CDR3 is 14 amino acids long. The DNA of the CDR3 is TGTGCCTGGAATCGGGGACAGACGAGCTACGAGCAGTACTTC. Protein product: CAWNRGQTSYEQYF.

Many counts were recorded for this clonotype. V gene TRBV19 combines with J gene TRBJ1-1; tentative D call: TRBD1 (5 bases). Germline CDR1 and CDR2: LNHDA and SQIVND (reference sequence). Trimming took off 0 bases at V and 4 bases at J, with 9 bases between the two ends. CDR3 length equals 14 residues. CDR3 sequence reads: CASSIEPGSTEAFF. The CDR3 nucleotides are TGTGCCAGTAGTATAGAACCAGGGAGCACTGAAGCTTTCTTT. The variable domain in full, completed from reference TRBV19 and TRBJ1-1, reads DGGITQSPKYLFRKEGQNVTLSCEQNLNHDAMYWYRQDPGQGLRLIYYSQIVNDFQKGDIAEGYSVSREKKESFPLTVTSAQKNPTAFYLCASSIEPGSTEAFFGQGTRLTVV.

The chain joins TRBV6-1 to TRBJ1-5; TRBD1 matches 9 bases. The J segment lost 4 bases and the V segment lost 4 bases, leaving 5 bases of the junction unmatched. The V gene's germline CDR1 is MNHNS and CDR2 SASEGT. CDR3 length: 15 residues. The CDR3 reads CASSVQGAMNQPQHF. CDR3 DNA sequence: TGTGCCAGCAGTGTACAGGGGGCAATGAATCAGCCCCAGCATTTT.

The sample holds many counts of this clonotype. The CDR3 here is CATSRDLHYEQYF. CDR3 coding DNA: TGTGCCACCAGCAGAGATCTTCACTACGAGCAGTACTTC. The V gene is TRBV15, the J gene TRBJ2-7, with no clear D. Between the trimmed V and J ends, which lost 0 bases and 3 bases, there was a span of 6 bases. Germline V gene data show CDR1 as LNHNV and CDR2 as YYDKDF (reference sequence). The length of the CDR3 is 13 residues.

This clonotype was counted at least ten times. This rearrangement joins TRBV7-6 to TRBJ2-7, with a tentative D call TRBD2 (6 bases). This CDR3 contains 14 residues. With 5 bases removed from V and 6 bases from J, the gap between germline ends came to 17 bases. Germline CDR1 reads SGHVS; CDR2 reads FNYEAQ. The CDR3 coding sequence is TGTGCCAGCAGCCAATGGACTCAAGCGGGCGAGCAGTACTTC. This encodes CASSQWTQAGEQYF.

This clonotype was observed a handful of times. The V and J genes are TRBV28 and TRBJ1-1; D not resolved. Per germline, CDR1 MDHEN and CDR2 SYDVKM. V was cut by 7 bases and J by 1 base, with 10 bases left in between. The length of the CDR3 is 13 residues. CDR3 residues: CASMSGWNTEAFF. The CDR3 DNA sequence: TGTGCCAGCATGTCCGGTTGGAACACTGAAGCTTTCTTT. Full variable domain (remainder filled in from reference TRBV28 and TRBJ1-1): DVKVTQSSRYLVKRTGEKVFLECVQDMDHENMFWYRQDPGLGLRLIYFSYDVKMKEKGDIPEGYSVSREKKERFSLILESASTNQTSMYLCASMSGWNTEAFFGQGTRLTVV.

This clonotype was recorded many times. The chain uses TRBV20-1 and TRBJ1-5, with D perhaps matching TRBD1 (6 bases). This CDR3 is 16 amino acids long. Germline V gene sequence: CDR1 DFQATT, CDR2 SNEGSKA (reference sequence). Trimming removed 0 bases from V and 9 bases from J, with 21 bases in between. CDR3 amino acids: CSARDPRTDSRAPQHF. The CDR3 DNA is TGCAGTGCTAGAGATCCCCGGACAGACTCCAGGGCGCCCCAGCATTTT.

The table lists this clonotype with a few counts. The CDR3 region has the DNA TGTGCCAGCAGCCTACCACCAACCCCGAACACTGAAGCTTTCTTT. This translates into CASSLPPTPNTEAFF. The V gene is TRBV7-2, the J gene TRBJ1-1; D gene uncertain. The CDR3 runs 15 residues. V gave up 5 bases and J gave up 1 base, with 14 bases separating them. Germline CDR1 reads SGHTA; CDR2 reads FQGNSA.

This clonotype was counted many times. A read error may produce the germline difference seen at one junction end. This chain links TRBV20-1 with TRBJ1-1; the D gene is possibly TRBD1 (5 bases). Looked up from germline, CDR1 is DFQATT and CDR2 is SNEGSKA (reference sequence). The CDR3 has 14 residues. CDR3 region: CSARDRGRNPEAFF. CDR3 bases: TGCAGTGCTAGGGATAGGGGCAGGAACCCTGAAGCTTTCTTT.

This clonotype was recorded at least ten times. The chain recombines TRBV28 with TRBJ2-5; maybe TRBD1 (6 bases). V was shortened by 4 bases and J by 0 bases, with 9 bases between the two germline ends. The CDR3 has 14 residues. Looked up from germline, CDR1 is MDHEN and CDR2 is SYDVKM. For the CDR3, the DNA is TGTGCCAGCAGTTGGGCAGGGGACCAAGAGACCCAGTACTTC. Its translation is CASSWAGDQETQYF.

The CDR3 nucleotides are TGTGCCAGCAGCTTGGGTCAGGGGGCACAAGAGACCCAGTACTTC. This gives the protein CASSLGQGAQETQYF. The chain couples TRBV5-8 to TRBJ2-5, with 8 bases aligning to TRBD1. The V segment lost 0 bases and the J segment 2 bases; nucleotides outside the gene matches: 3. The CDR3 extends over 15 amino acids. CDR1 and CDR2 (germline): SGHTS, YDEGEE.

Ten or more counts support this clonotype. The rearrangement uses TRBV5-6 and TRBJ1-5, with 10 bases identical to TRBD1. With V trimmed by 3 bases and J by 2 bases, 8 bases remained unmatched. Germline V lookup: CDR1 SGHDT, CDR2 YYEEEE. The CDR3 extends over 17 amino acids. For the CDR3, the DNA is TGTGCCAGCAGCTCCGGCCCCGGGACAGGGGGCAATCAGCCCCAGCATTTT. Residues: CASSSGPGTGGNQPQHF.

This clonotype was seen at least ten times. The chain employs TRBV12-3 or TRBV12-4 and TRBJ2-1; D perhaps matches TRBD2 (5 bases). The CDR3 runs to 13 residues. V lost 3 bases and J lost 15, with 18 bases in between. The chain's CDR3 is CASSLKLDFVLFF. In DNA form, the CDR3 reads TGTGCCAGCAGTTTGAAATTGGACTTCGTGTTGTTCTTC.

The V and J genes are TRBV7-6 and TRBJ1-1; D unclear. Germline CDR1 reads SGHVS; CDR2 reads FNYEAQ. CDR3 length: 15 residues. Trimming removed 5 bases at V and 2 bases at J, with 15 bases between. Here the CDR3 DNA reads TGTGCCAGCAGCCTTAGGTCGCTGCAAAACACTGAAGCTTTCTTT. Translation: CASSLRSLQNTEAFF.

This clonotype has at least ten counts. The chain is built from TRBV12-3 or TRBV12-4 and TRBJ2-5, with 9 positions matching TRBD2. The CDR3 runs 14 residues. Trimming removed 5 bases from V and 7 bases from J; junction bases left unmatched: 8. The CDR3 sequence: CASSAYSGRGTQYF. The CDR3, as DNA: TGTGCCAGCAGTGCCTATAGCGGGAGAGGGACCCAGTACTTC.

In this sample, this clonotype turned up many times. The DNA of the CDR3 is TGTGCCAGCAGCTTGGCCCAGACAGGGGGAAGCCGCCGGTGGGAGACCCAGTACTTC. The encoded protein is CASSLAQTGGSRRWETQYF. The rearrangement joins TRBV7-8 to TRBJ2-5; the match to TRBD1 covers 9 bases. V trimming: 3 bases; J trimming: 5 bases; junction bases outside the gene matches: 19. The CDR3 runs to 19 residues. Germline V gene lookup returns CDR1 SGHVS and CDR2 FQNEAQ.

Many counts were recorded for this clonotype. The chain employs TRBV28 and TRBJ2-7; TRBD2 matches at 11 bases. Trimming removed 2 bases from V and 5 bases from J; junction bases left unmatched: 5. This CDR3 has 15 residues. Germline assignment: CDR1 MDHEN and CDR2 SYDVKM. CDR3 region: CASSLLAGGGNEQYF. The CDR3 DNA follows: TGTGCCAGCAGTTTACTAGCGGGAGGAGGGAACGAGCAGTACTTC. The whole variable domain, remainder taken from reference TRBV28 and TRBJ2-7, is DVKVTQSSRYLVKRTGEKVFLECVQDMDHENMFWYRQDPGLGLRLIYFSYDVKMKEKGDIPEGYSVSREKKERFSLILESASTNQTSMYLCASSLLAGGGNEQYFGPGTRLTVT.